The 6 T cell receptor beta chains below all came from one sample that was sequenced in a study of blood T cell repertoires in COVID-19. TCRdb keeps only in-frame clones here, not all; method: immunoSEQ multiplex PCR. The sample carries roughly 200,000 clones, about 83% recorded once. Material for sequencing was peripheral blood. Receptors were obtained from a woman in her 70s with active or convalescent COVID-19.

The chain couples TRBV28 to TRBJ2-3; 7 bases map to TRBD2. The CDR3 is made up of 13 amino acids. Germline V gene sequence: CDR1 MDHEN, CDR2 SYDVKM. Trimming took 5 bases from V and 2 from J; bases not matched to a gene: 1. Here the CDR3 reads CASSRDYTDTQYF. DNA for the CDR3: TGTGCCAGCAGTCGGGACTACACAGATACGCAGTATTTT.

The chain joins TRBV18 to TRBJ1-3; TRBD1 matches 7 bases. The CDR3 covers 15 residues. From germline, CDR1 is KGHSH and CDR2 LQKENI. Trimming cost V 3 bases and J 4 bases; bases outside gene matches: 6. Here the CDR3 reads CASSPEPGQGNTIYF. The DNA of the CDR3 is TGTGCCAGCTCACCTGAACCGGGACAGGGAAACACCATATATTTT.

V is TRBV27 and J is TRBJ1-6, with no clear D. Deletions cut 6 bases from V and 9 bases from J, with 21 bases between. Germline CDR1 and CDR2: MNHEY and SMNVEV (reference sequence). The length of the CDR3 is 16 residues. The CDR3 sequence is CASSPAREGYSSPLHF. The CDR3 region has the DNA TGTGCCAGCAGCCCTGCCCGAGAGGGTTACAGTTCACCCCTCCACTTT.

The CDR3: CASSTLAGGPSEQFF. The CDR3 region has the DNA TGTGCCAGTAGTACCTTAGCGGGAGGGCCTAGTGAGCAGTTCTTC. The chain carries TRBV19 and TRBJ2-1; 11 positions agree with TRBD2. CDR3 length: 15 residues. The germline V gene encodes CDR1 LNHDA and CDR2 SQIVND (reference sequence). J was trimmed by 9 bases and V by 4 bases; bases with no gene match: 8.

This rearrangement joins TRBV4-1 to TRBJ2-1; TRBD2 agrees at 7 bases. The ends lost 4 bases at V and 7 bases at J; junction bases unmatched: 7. Germline CDR1 is MGHRA and CDR2 is YSYEKL. This CDR3 is built from 14 residues. The CDR3 here is CASSPYGGFNEQFF. In nucleotides, the CDR3 is TGCGCCAGCAGCCCTTACGGGGGGTTTAATGAGCAGTTCTTC.

V is TRBV3-1 (or the pseudogene TRBV3-2) and J is TRBJ2-3; a possible D gene is TRBD1 (5 bases). The V end lost 5 bases, the J end lost 5 bases, and 11 bases lay between the germline ends. This CDR3 region has 13 residues. Germline V gives CDR1 LGHDT, CDR2 YNNKEL (reference sequence). CDR3 loop: CASSDSRRDTQYF. CDR3 bases: TGTGCCAGCAGCGACAGTCGGAGAGATACGCAGTATTTT.